This passage covers 27 T cell receptor beta chains from one sample sequenced in a study of blood T cell repertoires in COVID-19. The assay was immunoSEQ multiplex PCR, and TCRdb's table has in-frame clones only and misses some. The sample holds around 170,000 clones, about 82% seen once. The sample was PBMCs or T cells enriched from blood (not recorded which). These receptors were obtained from a woman aged 30 to 39 who had recovered from COVID-19.

This clone was seen only once. This sequence joins TRBV19 and TRBJ2-2, with a weak D call TRBD2 (6 bases). Deletions cut 7 bases from V and 2 bases from J, with 14 bases between. This CDR3 has 15 amino acids. Germline V gives CDR1 LNHDA, CDR2 SQIVND (reference sequence). CDR3 nucleotides: TGTGCCAGTACCCTCGGGACTCCAAACACCGGGGAGCTGTTTTTT. Residues: CASTLGTPNTGELFF.

The chain carries TRBV27 and TRBJ2-7; a weak D match, TRBD2 (7 bases). The CDR3 length is 15 residues. V lost 2 bases and J 3 bases, leaving 14 bases between the germline ends. Germline V lookup: CDR1 MNHEY, CDR2 SMNVEV (reference sequence). The CDR3 DNA is TGTGCCAGCAGTTTAGGGGGGGCAGAAAGCTACGAGCAGTACTTC. It yields the protein CASSLGGAESYEQYF.

This sequence joins TRBV7-9 and TRBJ2-3; TRBD2 is a possible D gene (5 bases). The CDR3 has 12 amino acids. Trimming shortened V by 5 bases and J by 4 bases, and 7 bases separated the two germline ends. Per the germline V gene, CDR1 is SEHNR and CDR2 is FQNEAQ (reference sequence). The CDR3 coding sequence is TGTGCCAGCAGCCCGGACTCAGATACGCAGTATTTT. Translation: CASSPDSDTQYF.

The J gene is TRBJ2-1, the V gene TRBV6-1, with D maybe TRBD2 (6 bases). The CDR3 sequence is 16 residues long. Germline CDR1 and CDR2: MNHNS and SASEGT. Between the trimmed V and J ends, which lost 4 bases and 0 bases, there was a span of 13 bases. Written as DNA, the CDR3 is TGTGCCAGCAGTGCTTGGGACTTGAACTCCTACAATGAGCAGTTCTTC. This codes for CASSAWDLNSYNEQFF.

The chain links TRBV29-1 to TRBJ2-1, with 7 bases matching TRBD2. CDR1 SQVTM and CDR2 ANQGSEA come from the germline V gene. Unmatched junction bases numbered 11, after V lost 3 bases and J lost 0 bases. The length of the CDR3 is 17 residues. The CDR3 DNA reads as TGCAGCGTTGATGACCTTGACGGGAGGCGCTCCTACAATGAGCAGTTCTTC. Translated: CSVDDLDGRRSYNEQFF.

The J gene is TRBJ2-1, the V gene TRBV28, with TRBD1 matching over 11 bases. Trimming removed 5 bases from V and 8 bases from J; junction bases left unmatched: 11. CDR1 is MDHEN and CDR2 is SYDVKM in the germline V gene. CDR3 length equals 16 residues. The CDR3 loop reads CASSPLGTGGADEQFF. CDR3 DNA: TGTGCCAGCAGTCCCCTTGGGACAGGGGGGGCGGATGAGCAGTTCTTC.

The CDR3 bases are TGTGCCAGCAGTAGCTACAATATTGGAGGTACCTACGAGCAGTACTTC. It codes for CASSSYNIGGTYEQYF. V and J are TRBV28 and TRBJ2-7; weak D call: TRBD2 (5 bases). CDR3 size: 16 residues. Germline loops: CDR1 MDHEN, CDR2 SYDVKM. V was shortened by 5 bases and J by 2 bases, with 19 bases between the two germline ends.

This rearrangement joins TRBV27 to TRBJ2-7; D is perhaps TRBD2 (5 bases). The CDR3 has 14 amino acids. Trimming left V 6 bases short and J 7 bases short, with 19 bases between. Germline loops: CDR1 MNHEY, CDR2 SMNVEV (reference sequence). CDR3 residues: CASSLGGGTGEQYF. In DNA form, the CDR3 reads TGTGCCAGCAGCTTAGGTGGAGGAACGGGTGAGCAGTACTTC.

This sequence joins TRBV6-2 or TRBV6-3 and TRBJ2-1, with D unresolved. Trimming left V 0 bases short and J 3 bases short, with 9 bases between. The CDR3 is made up of 15 amino acids. From germline, CDR1 is MNHEY and CDR2 SVGEGT. CDR3 nucleotide sequence: TGTGCCAGCAGTTACTCTAGTCCGTACTACAATGAGCAGTTCTTC. This sequence encodes CASSYSSPYYNEQFF.

The V call is TRBV24-1, the J call TRBJ2-1; 7 bases agree with TRBD1. V gave up 3 bases and J gave up 8 bases; unmatched junction bases: 9. Per the germline V gene, CDR1 is KGHDR and CDR2 is SFDVKD. The CDR3 sequence is 15 residues long. CDR3 region: CATSDQGRGSDEQFF. CDR3 in DNA: TGTGCCACCAGTGATCAGGGCAGGGGGTCGGATGAGCAGTTCTTC.

The chain joins TRBV28 to TRBJ1-6, with D perhaps TRBD1 (5 bases). The germline V gene encodes CDR1 MDHEN and CDR2 SYDVKM. The CDR3 runs 12 residues. The V gene lost 10 bases and the J gene lost 11 bases, with 15 bases spanning the gap. The chain's CDR3 is CATFGGGPPLHF. The CDR3 nucleotides are TGTGCCACCTTCGGGGGGGGTCCACCCCTCCACTTT.

The J gene is TRBJ2-7, the V gene TRBV3-1 (or the pseudogene TRBV3-2), with 7 bases fitting TRBD1. Germline CDR1 is LGHDT and CDR2 is YNNKEL (reference sequence). The CDR3 is 14 amino acids. V shed 4 bases, J shed 2 bases, and the junction held 5 bases outside the gene matches. The CDR3 nucleotides read TGTGCCAGCAGCCCGCGGACAGGTGCCTACGAGCAGTACTTC. This codes for CASSPRTGAYEQYF.

The gene calls are TRBV15 and TRBJ1-1; D gene unclear. Trimming shortened V by 1 base and J by 3 bases, and 18 bases separated the two germline ends. The CDR3 is made up of 17 amino acids. The V gene's germline CDR1 is LNHNV and CDR2 YYDKDF (reference sequence). CDR3: CATSRGLRTGLDTEAFF. The CDR3 coding sequence is TGTGCCACCAGCAGAGGGTTGAGGACGGGATTGGACACTGAAGCTTTCTTT.

The gene calls are TRBV6-1 and TRBJ1-5; tentatively, D is TRBD1 (5 bases). This CDR3 comprises 15 residues. V was cut by 2 bases and J by 5 bases, with 13 bases left in between. From germline, CDR1 is MNHNS and CDR2 SASEGT. The chain's CDR3 is CASSESFRGDQPQHF. The CDR3 DNA follows: TGTGCCAGCAGTGAAAGTTTCCGGGGGGATCAGCCCCAGCATTTT.

CDR3 in DNA: TGTGCCAGCAGTTTATACGGCGGGAGCTCCTACAATGAGCAGTTCTTC. It is translated as CASSLYGGSSYNEQFF. J is TRBJ2-1 and V is TRBV27, with TRBD2 identical over 7 bases. The germline gives CDR1 MNHEY, CDR2 SMNVEV (reference sequence). With V trimmed by 1 base and J by 0 bases, 3 bases remained unmatched. The CDR3 spans 16 residues.

The chain has TRBV7-3 and TRBJ2-1, with no clear D. Per the germline V gene, CDR1 is SGHTA and CDR2 is FQGTGA. Between the trimmed V and J ends, which lost 1 base and 2 bases, there was a span of 6 bases. CDR3 length: 14 residues. Written as DNA, the CDR3 is TGTGCCAGCAGCTTAAGGGCGACCTACAATGAGCAGTTCTTC. It codes for CASSLRATYNEQFF.

The CDR3 here is CASIEQDRGRGGYTF. CDR3 in DNA: TGTGCCAGCATTGAGCAAGACAGGGGGAGAGGTGGCTACACCTTC. The chain recombines TRBV2 with TRBJ1-2; 9 positions agree with TRBD1. The CDR3 totals 15 residues. Germline V CDR1 and CDR2: SNHLY, FYNNEI. Unmatched junction bases numbered 13, after V lost 7 bases and J lost 7 bases.

The CDR3 DNA sequence: TGTGCCAGCAATTTCGTAGCGGGAGGGCCAGGTGAGCAGTTCTTC. Translating gives CASNFVAGGPGEQFF. The chain couples TRBV6-5 to TRBJ2-1; 11 positions agree with TRBD2. Trimming at V came to 7 bases and at J to 9 bases, leaving 11 bases not matched to a gene. CDR3 length: 15 residues. Germline loops: CDR1 MNHEY, CDR2 SVGAGI.

This chain connects TRBV2 to TRBJ2-1; 8 nucleotides agree with TRBD1. Looked up from germline, CDR1 is SNHLY and CDR2 is FYNNEI. The CDR3 has 14 residues. Trimming removed 11 bases from V and 6 bases from J; junction bases left unmatched: 12. The CDR3 region is CAGQEGTGSNEQFF. The CDR3 bases are TGTGCCGGCCAGGAAGGGACAGGCTCCAATGAGCAGTTCTTC.

This clone was found a few times. J is TRBJ1-3 and V is TRBV5-6; D is uncertain. This CDR3 is built from 14 residues. CDR1 is SGHDT and CDR2 is YYEEEE in the germline V gene. Trimming shortened V by 5 bases and J by 3 bases, and 12 bases separated the two germline ends. This CDR3 reads CASRLTGDGNTIYF. The CDR3, as DNA: TGTGCCAGCAGGCTGACGGGAGATGGAAACACCATATATTTT.

This chain uses TRBV18 with TRBJ1-1; a possible D gene is TRBD1 (5 bases). The V end was cut by 2 bases, the J end by 4 bases, with 11 bases between. The germline V gene encodes CDR1 KGHSH and CDR2 LQKENI. The CDR3 loop spans 14 amino acids. The CDR3 sequence is CASSPRGEGTEAFF. CDR3 coding DNA: TGTGCCAGCTCACCAAGAGGGGAGGGCACTGAAGCTTTCTTT.

Here the CDR3 DNA reads TGTGCCATCAGTGACGAGTCTAAGACTGAAGCTTTCTTT. Translated, it gives CAISDESKTEAFF. The chain recombines TRBV10-3 with TRBJ1-1; no reliable D call. The V end lost 3 bases, the J end lost 5 bases, and 10 bases lay between the germline ends. Germline V gives CDR1 ENHRY, CDR2 SYGVKD. The CDR3 runs 13 residues.

DNA for the CDR3: TGTGCCAGCAGCGCCCGGGACTTCGAATACGAGCAGTACTTC. It codes for CASSARDFEYEQYF. V usage is TRBV13 and J usage is TRBJ2-7; TRBD2 might be the D (6 bases). Between the trimmed V and J ends, which lost 5 bases and 4 bases, there was a span of 15 bases. This CDR3 is 14 amino acids long. CDR1 PRHDT and CDR2 FYEKMQ come from the germline V gene (reference sequence).

The chain is built from TRBV7-7 and TRBJ2-7; D perhaps matches TRBD2 (5 bases). The CDR3 runs 14 residues. Trimming shortened V by 0 bases and J by 7 bases, and 13 bases separated the two germline ends. Germline V gene lookup returns CDR1 SSHAT and CDR2 FNYEAQ (reference sequence). The CDR3 loop reads CASSLAGQPGEQYF. As DNA, the CDR3 is TGTGCCAGCAGCTTAGCTGGCCAGCCGGGGGAGCAGTACTTC. Combining the CDR3 with reference TRBV7-7 and TRBJ2-7 gives the whole variable domain GAGVSQSPRYKVTKRGQDVTLRCDPISSHATLYWYQQALGQGPEFLTYFNYEAQPDKSGLPSDRFSAERPEGSISTLTIQRTEQRDSAMYRCASSLAGQPGEQYFGPGTRLTVT.

In the case of this clone: At one end, the junction sequence differs from germline, possibly due to a read error. This chain joins TRBV2 and TRBJ1-1, with D tentatively TRBD1 (5 bases). The CDR3 sequence is 15 residues long. Germline CDR1 SNHLY, CDR2 FYNNEI. The CDR3 sequence is CASSEGAGFVIEAFF. In nucleotides, the CDR3 is TGTGCCAGCAGCGAAGGGGCAGGGTTTGTTATTGAAGCTTTCTTT.

This clone was observed a handful of times. The V and J genes are TRBV16 and TRBJ2-1; weak D call: TRBD2 (5 bases). Between the trimmed V and J ends, which lost 1 base and 2 bases, there was a span of 12 bases. The CDR3 is made up of 16 amino acids. Germline CDR1 KGHSY, CDR2 FQNENV. This CDR3 is CASSQLRVMPYNEQFF. The DNA for the CDR3 is TGTGCCAGCAGCCAATTGCGGGTAATGCCCTACAATGAGCAGTTCTTC. The full variable domain, rest sourced from reference TRBV16 and TRBJ2-1, is GEEVAQTPKHLVRGEGQKAKLYCAPIKGHSYVFWYQQVLKNEFKFLISFQNENVFDETGMPKERFSAKCLPNSPCSLEIQATKLEDSAVYFCASSQLRVMPYNEQFFGPGTRLTVL.

The chain links TRBV10-3 to TRBJ2-1; the D gene is possibly TRBD2 (6 bases). This CDR3 has 13 amino acids. Germline V gene sequence: CDR1 ENHRY, CDR2 SYGVKD. With 3 bases removed from V and 7 bases from J, the gap between germline ends came to 10 bases. CDR3 protein: CAISEATSNEQFF. CDR3 sequence (DNA): TGTGCCATCAGTGAAGCGACTAGTAATGAGCAGTTCTTC.